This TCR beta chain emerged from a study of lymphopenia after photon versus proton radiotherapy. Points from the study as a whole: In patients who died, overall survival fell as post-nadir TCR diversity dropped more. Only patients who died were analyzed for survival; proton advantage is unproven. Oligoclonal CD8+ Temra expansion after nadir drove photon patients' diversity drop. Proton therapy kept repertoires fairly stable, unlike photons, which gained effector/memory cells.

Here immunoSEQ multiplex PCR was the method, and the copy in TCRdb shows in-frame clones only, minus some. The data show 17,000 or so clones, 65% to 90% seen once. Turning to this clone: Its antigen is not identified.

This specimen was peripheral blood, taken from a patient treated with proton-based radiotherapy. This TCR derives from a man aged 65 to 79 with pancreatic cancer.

The CDR3 DNA follows: TGTGCCAGCAGCGTGGGGGGACAGCACTATGGCTACACCTTC. Its protein is CASSVGGQHYGYTF. The V call is TRBV5-4, the J call TRBJ1-2; 7 nucleotides align to TRBD1. V lost 4 bases and J lost 3; bases outside the gene matches: 6. CDR3 length: 14 amino acids. Germline values: CDR1 SGHNT, CDR2 YYREEE (reference sequence).